Below, 9 T cell receptor beta chains from the same sample are listed, as sequenced in a study of blood T cell repertoires in COVID-19. Sequencing was performed with immunoSEQ multiplex PCR; in TCRdb, only in-frame clones are kept and a portion is missing. The sample lists over 60,000 clones; roughly 89% were seen once. Sequences were obtained from peripheral blood. These receptor sequences come from an older man with acute or convalescent COVID-19.

In its sample, this clone was seen once. The V gene is TRBV19, the J gene TRBJ1-2; D may be TRBD1 (5 bases). Germline V gives CDR1 LNHDA, CDR2 SQIVND (reference sequence). The CDR3 totals 14 residues. Trimming stripped 7 bases from V and 0 bases from J, with 12 bases between. Here the CDR3 reads CASKRTTTNYGYTF. Written as DNA, the CDR3 is TGTGCCAGTAAAAGGACAACGACTAACTATGGCTACACCTTC.

V and J are TRBV27 and TRBJ2-5; TRBD2 aligns across 7 bases. The V gene's germline CDR1 is MNHEY and CDR2 SMNVEV (reference sequence). V lost 5 bases to trimming and J lost 0 bases; unmatched junction nucleotides: 6. The CDR3 sequence is 15 residues long. The CDR3: CASSKDSGYQETQYF. The CDR3 DNA reads as TGTGCCAGCAGTAAGGATAGCGGGTACCAAGAGACCCAGTACTTC.

V gene TRBV7-9 combines with J gene TRBJ2-1; 8 positions agree with TRBD1. V lost 7 bases and J lost 8; bases outside the gene matches: 10. Germline V gene lookup returns CDR1 SEHNR and CDR2 FQNEAQ (reference sequence). The CDR3 is 14 residues long. The CDR3 DNA reads as TGTGCCAGCAACGACAGGGGTGGTTTCGATGAGCAGTTCTTC. Translating it yields CASNDRGGFDEQFF.

This clone was detected once. The J gene is TRBJ2-5, the V gene TRBV6-5; tentative D call: TRBD2 (6 bases). This CDR3 has 11 amino acids. Germline CDR1 and CDR2: MNHEY and SVGAGI. Trimming took off 7 bases at V and 9 bases at J, with 12 bases between the two ends. CDR3 in DNA: TGTGCCAGCAACGCGACGGGGGCCCAGTACTTC. It is translated as CASNATGAQYF.

The chain links TRBV18 to TRBJ1-1; D unresolved. V was shortened by 1 base and J by 3 bases, with 9 bases between the two germline ends. Germline V gene sequence: CDR1 KGHSH, CDR2 LQKENI. The CDR3 totals 14 residues. For the CDR3, the DNA is TGTGCCAGCTCACCACTGGACGGGGACACTGAAGCTTTCTTT. The encoded protein is CASSPLDGDTEAFF. The entire variable domain, with the rest obtained from reference TRBV18 and TRBJ1-1, is as follows: NAGVMQNPRHLVRRRGQEARLRCSPMKGHSHVYWYRQLPEEGLKFMVYLQKENIIDESGMPKERFSAEFPKEGPSILRIQQVVRGDSAAYFCASSPLDGDTEAFFGQGTRLTVV.

The chain carries TRBV14 and TRBJ2-1; 13 bases map to TRBD2. The CDR3 runs 16 residues. The V segment lost 5 bases and the J segment 4 bases; nucleotides outside the gene matches: 5. From germline, CDR1 is SGHDN and CDR2 FVKESK. This chain's CDR3 is CASSSRTSGGYNEQFF. The CDR3 DNA sequence: TGTGCCAGCAGCTCCCGGACTAGCGGGGGATACAATGAGCAGTTCTTC.

The V and J genes are TRBV7-6 and TRBJ1-1; no reliable D call. Trimming pared 4 bases from V and 1 base from J, leaving 10 bases between. CDR1 and CDR2 (germline): SGHVS, FNYEAQ. The CDR3 loop spans 14 amino acids. This CDR3 is CASSSVPGNTEAFF. The CDR3, as DNA: TGTGCCAGCAGCTCAGTTCCGGGGAACACTGAAGCTTTCTTT.

The gene calls are TRBV30 and TRBJ1-6; 9 nucleotides match TRBD1. J was trimmed by 11 bases and V by 3 bases; bases with no gene match: 8. The CDR3 runs to 14 residues. Germline CDR1 reads GTSNPN; CDR2 reads SVGIG (reference sequence). The DNA of the CDR3 is TGTGCCTGGAGCTCTGACAGGGGGTCACCACCCCTCCACTTT. This encodes CAWSSDRGSPPLHF.

The chain uses TRBV9 and TRBJ1-3; 9 bases agree with TRBD1. The germline CDR1 and CDR2 sequences are SGDLS and YYNGEE. J gave up 0 bases and V 4 bases, and 5 bases lay outside the gene matches. The CDR3 is made up of 16 amino acids. The CDR3 protein is CASSPRTGASGNTIYF. The DNA for the CDR3 is TGTGCCAGCAGCCCTCGGACAGGGGCCTCTGGAAACACCATATATTTT.